The next 27 T cell receptor beta chains were all read from a single sample in a study of control samples from healthy donors and cancer patients. Produced via immunoSEQ multiplex PCR; TCRdb's table is partial and in-frame only. Altogether some 95,000 clones are present, 80% to 90% being singletons, with the ten largest covering 12% to 15%. Sequencing was performed on blood. Source of these receptors: a man aged 25-45 years in good health.

The chain couples TRBV5-6 to TRBJ2-7; D is uncertain. CDR3 size: 13 residues. CDR1 is SGHDT, CDR2 YYEEEE, per germline. Trimming took 6 bases from V and 0 from J, leaving 10 bases between them. The CDR3 loop is CASNELSSYEQYF. The CDR3 bases are TGTGCCAGCAACGAGTTGAGCTCCTACGAGCAGTACTTC.

The rearrangement uses TRBV21-1 and TRBJ2-7; the D call in the table, TRBD2, was not verified against the DNA. TRBV21-1 is deemed a pseudogene. The CDR3 has 12 residues. This CDR3 is CATSRIRDPGYF. DNA for the CDR3: TGTGCCACTAGCAGGATCCGGGATCCCGGGTACTTC.

The chain combines TRBV7-6 with TRBJ2-1; 13 nucleotides line up with TRBD2. Germline CDR1 and CDR2: SGHVS and FNYEAQ. V lost 1 base and J lost 13; bases outside the gene matches: 4. The CDR3 loop spans 14 amino acids. The CDR3 loop is CASSLELAGGKQFF. As DNA, the CDR3 is TGTGCCAGCAGCTTAGAACTAGCGGGAGGGAAACAGTTCTTC. The whole variable domain, filled in from reference TRBV7-6 and TRBJ2-1, reads GAGVSQSPRYKVTKRGQDVALRCDPISGHVSLYWYRQALGQGPEFLTYFNYEAQQDKSGLPNDRFSAERPEGSISTLTIQRTEQRDSAMYRCASSLELAGGKQFFGPGTRLTVL.

This clone appeared a few times. The chain is built from TRBV6-1 and TRBJ1-3, with 9 positions matching TRBD1. V lost 2 bases to trimming and J lost 0 bases; unmatched junction nucleotides: 2. The CDR3 totals 16 residues. Germline CDR1 is MNHNS and CDR2 is SASEGT. Written as DNA, the CDR3 is TGTGCCAGCAGTGAATGGGGACAGGGCTCTGGAAACACCATATATTTT. Its translation: CASSEWGQGSGNTIYF.

V usage is TRBV25-1 and J usage is TRBJ2-5; unclear D gene. CDR3 length equals 13 residues. Germline assignment: CDR1 MGHDK and CDR2 SYGVNS. V lost 5 bases to trimming and J lost 1 base, with 8 bases between them. The CDR3 DNA sequence: TGTGCCAGCAGTTCCGGAATCCAAGAGACCCAGTACTTC. Protein sequence: CASSSGIQETQYF.

The genes are TRBV13 and TRBJ2-7; D possibly corresponds to TRBD2 (6 bases). This CDR3 contains 17 residues. CDR1 is PRHDT and CDR2 is FYEKMQ in the germline V gene (reference sequence). V was shortened by 4 bases and J by 3 bases, with 22 bases between the two germline ends. This chain's CDR3 is CASSSDPGGGKDYEQYF. CDR3 sequence (DNA): TGTGCCAGCAGCTCCGACCCAGGAGGCGGGAAGGACTACGAGCAGTACTTC.

This chain joins TRBV7-9 and TRBJ2-2, with 7 bases matching TRBD2. J was trimmed by 1 base and V by 2 bases; bases with no gene match: 4. The CDR3 runs to 16 residues. Germline CDR1 and CDR2: SEHNR and FQNEAQ (reference sequence). The CDR3 DNA is TGTGCCAGCAGCTTATATCCTAGCGGGAACACCGGGGAGCTGTTTTTT. This encodes CASSLYPSGNTGELFF.

The chain carries TRBV19 and TRBJ2-7, with 9 bases fitting TRBD1. This CDR3 is 15 amino acids long. Trimming at V came to 5 bases and at J to 2 bases, leaving 7 bases not matched to a gene. CDR1 is LNHDA, CDR2 SQIVND, per germline (reference sequence). The CDR3 here is CASSFTGGAPYEQYF. For the CDR3, the DNA is TGTGCCAGTAGTTTTACAGGGGGCGCCCCCTACGAGCAGTACTTC.

J is TRBJ2-7 and V is TRBV18; 8 positions match TRBD2. Germline V gene data show CDR1 as KGHSH and CDR2 as LQKENI. This CDR3 comprises 15 residues. J was trimmed by 4 bases and V by 3 bases; bases with no gene match: 8. The CDR3 is CASSPPGTSFYEQYF. In nucleotides, the CDR3 is TGTGCCAGCTCACCGCCTGGGACTAGTTTTTACGAGCAGTACTTC.

The chain couples TRBV6-6 to TRBJ2-1; a weak D match, TRBD1 (6 bases). Trimming left V 5 bases short and J 5 bases short, with 16 bases between. The CDR3 spans 15 residues. Germline V gene data show CDR1 as MNHNY and CDR2 as SVGAGI (reference sequence). CDR3 bases: TGTGCCAGCAGTAAAAGGGGGAATTGGGACAATGAGCAGTTCTTC. Translated: CASSKRGNWDNEQFF.

The gene calls are TRBV7-2 and TRBJ1-5; maybe TRBD1 (6 bases). This CDR3 is 14 amino acids long. Trimming cost V 2 bases and J 5 bases, with 10 bases left between them. Germline lookup yields CDR1 SGHTA and CDR2 FQGNSA. CDR3 amino acids: CASSLSGVDQPQHF. In nucleotides, the CDR3 is TGTGCCAGCAGCTTATCAGGGGTGGATCAGCCCCAGCATTTT.

V is TRBV27 and J is TRBJ1-2; 7 positions agree with TRBD1. After removal of 7 bases from V and 7 bases from J, the junction contained 21 bases not matched to a gene. Germline CDR1 is MNHEY and CDR2 is SMNVEV (reference sequence). The CDR3 is 17 amino acids. CDR3 sequence reads: CASTNLGNEGAGRGYTF. CDR3 nucleotide sequence: TGTGCCAGCACGAACTTAGGGAATGAGGGGGCTGGTCGTGGCTACACCTTC.

This clone occurred once. The V gene is TRBV7-9, the J gene TRBJ2-3; 9 nucleotides line up with TRBD1. Germline values: CDR1 SEHNR, CDR2 FQNEAQ (reference sequence). V gave up 5 bases and J gave up 4 bases; unmatched junction bases: 4. CDR3 size: 14 residues. CDR3 protein: CASSTRTGADTQYF. The CDR3 DNA reads TGTGCCAGCAGCACCAGGACAGGGGCAGATACGCAGTATTTT.

This clone was seen once. This sequence joins TRBV3-1 (or the pseudogene TRBV3-2) and TRBJ2-3; 11 bases map to TRBD2. The ends lost 3 bases at V and 4 bases at J; junction bases unmatched: 6. From germline, CDR1 is LGHDT and CDR2 YNNKEL (reference sequence). The CDR3 totals 16 residues. CDR3 coding DNA: TGTGCCAGCAGCCAGAGAATAGCGGGAGGGCCAGATACGCAGTATTTT. It yields the protein CASSQRIAGGPDTQYF.

This clone was observed a single time. The chain is built from TRBV11-2 and TRBJ2-1, with 8 bases matching TRBD2. The V gene's germline CDR1 is SGHAT and CDR2 FQNNGV. V lost 4 bases, J lost 6 bases, and 8 bases stayed unmatched. The CDR3 spans 15 residues. In DNA form, the CDR3 reads TGTGCCAGCAGCTCATCGGGACTAGATTCCAATGAGCAGTTCTTC. Translated, it gives CASSSSGLDSNEQFF. The entire variable domain, with the rest obtained from reference TRBV11-2 and TRBJ2-1, is as follows: EAGVAQSPRYKIIEKRQSVAFWCNPISGHATLYWYQQILGQGPKLLIQFQNNGVVDDSQLPKDRFSAERLKGVDSTLKIQPAKLEDSAVYLCASSSSGLDSNEQFFGPGTRLTVL.

The count of this clone is one. The CDR3 reads CASSGRALNQPQHF. The CDR3 DNA reads TGTGCCAGCAGCGGTCGGGCCTTAAATCAGCCCCAGCATTTT. The rearrangement joins TRBV7-9 to TRBJ1-5, with D hard to call. The CDR3 extends over 14 amino acids. V was trimmed by 5 bases and J by 4 bases, leaving 12 bases between them. Germline assignment: CDR1 SEHNR and CDR2 FQNEAQ (reference sequence).

J is TRBJ2-7 and V is TRBV7-8; 7 bases line up with TRBD1. Germline V gene lookup returns CDR1 SGHVS and CDR2 FQNEAQ. The CDR3 covers 15 residues. V shed 5 bases and J 2 bases; nucleotides not matched to a gene: 9. The CDR3, as DNA: TGTGCCAGCAGCACAGGGGCCAATCTCCCCTACGAGCAGTACTTC. It translates to CASSTGANLPYEQYF.

This sequence joins TRBV27 and TRBJ2-2, with D perhaps being TRBD1 or TRBD2 (6 bases each). This CDR3 has 14 residues. The germline V gene encodes CDR1 MNHEY and CDR2 SMNVEV (reference sequence). With 4 bases removed from V and 8 bases from J, the gap between germline ends came to 14 bases. CDR3 DNA: TGTGCCAGCAGTTCCTTGAGGGGGGCAGGGGAGCTGTTTTTT. Its translation is CASSSLRGAGELFF.

This clone has a handful of counts. The V and J genes are TRBV5-1 and TRBJ2-5; the D gene could be TRBD1 or TRBD2 (6 bases each). The length of the CDR3 is 14 residues. Germline V gives CDR1 SGHRS, CDR2 YFSETQ. V was trimmed by 1 base and J by 5 bases, leaving 12 bases between them. CDR3 nucleotides: TGCGCCAGCAGCTTGATCGGAGGGGGGGAGACCCAGTACTTC. It encodes CASSLIGGGETQYF.

The gene calls are TRBV3-1 (or the pseudogene TRBV3-2) and TRBJ1-5; D is possibly TRBD1 (5 bases). CDR1 is LGHDT, CDR2 YNNKEL, per germline (reference sequence). This CDR3 comprises 13 residues. The V and J ends lost 0 bases and 13 bases respectively, with 13 bases between them. The CDR3 region is CASSQEGVPTQHF. The CDR3 DNA follows: TGTGCCAGCAGCCAAGAGGGGGTCCCGACGCAGCATTTT.

The chain has TRBV11-2 and TRBJ2-4, with D hard to call. The germline V and J ends were trimmed by 6 bases and 0 bases, with 6 bases remaining between them. The germline CDR1 and CDR2 sequences are SGHAT and FQNNGV. This CDR3 spans 13 amino acids. DNA of the CDR3: TGTGCCAGCAGTTCATTAGCCAAAAACATTCAGTACTTC. It translates to CASSSLAKNIQYF.

About this clone itself: One end of the junction does not line up with germline, which may come from a read error. V and J are TRBV19 and TRBJ2-7, with D perhaps being TRBD1 or TRBD2 (5 bases each). The CDR3 runs to 15 residues. Germline V gene data show CDR1 as LNHDA and CDR2 as SQIVND (reference sequence). The CDR3 bases are TGTGCCACTAGTACCGCGTTCGGGGCCCCCCACGAGCAGTACTTC. As protein: CATSTAFGAPHEQYF.

V gene TRBV3-1 (or the pseudogene TRBV3-2) combines with J gene TRBJ2-1, with 10 bases identical to TRBD2. The J segment lost 7 bases and the V segment lost 1 base, leaving 4 bases of the junction unmatched. This CDR3 is built from 15 residues. Per germline, CDR1 LGHDT and CDR2 YNNKEL (reference sequence). The CDR3 sequence: CASSQVDSGRNEQFF. DNA for the CDR3: TGTGCCAGCAGCCAAGTCGATAGCGGGAGGAATGAGCAGTTCTTC.

V gene TRBV19 combines with J gene TRBJ1-5; a possible D gene is TRBD1 (6 bases). The CDR3 totals 15 residues. Trimming took 2 bases from V and 4 from J, leaving 12 bases between them. Germline CDR1 is LNHDA and CDR2 is SQIVND (reference sequence). CDR3 amino acids: CASSILDRPNQPQHF. CDR3 nucleotide sequence: TGTGCCAGTAGTATATTGGACAGACCTAATCAGCCCCAGCATTTT.

The rearrangement joins TRBV7-9 to TRBJ1-4, with D unresolved. The length of the CDR3 is 14 residues. Trimming removed 1 base from V and 8 bases from J, with 11 bases in between. Germline values: CDR1 SEHNR, CDR2 FQNEAQ (reference sequence). Here the CDR3 DNA reads TGTGCCAGCAGCTTAGGAAGTATAGAGGAAAAACTGTTTTTT. Protein: CASSLGSIEEKLFF.

The gene calls are TRBV10-2 and TRBJ1-3; 7 nucleotides line up with TRBD1. The V gene end was trimmed by 7 bases and the J gene end by 0 bases; junction bases not matched to a gene: 3. This CDR3 comprises 14 residues. Germline V gives CDR1 WSHSY, CDR2 SAAADI. The CDR3 DNA is TGCGCCAGCACCCCAGGGGGCTCTGGAAACACCATATATTTT. Amino acid sequence: CASTPGGSGNTIYF.

V gene TRBV7-2 combines with J gene TRBJ1-2; a possible D gene is TRBD1 (6 bases). This CDR3 contains 15 residues. The germline V and J ends were trimmed by 5 bases and 7 bases, with 20 bases remaining between them. Germline CDR1 and CDR2: SGHTA and FQGNSA. CDR3 sequence reads: CASSERTALSSGYTF. CDR3 sequence (DNA): TGTGCCAGCAGCGAACGGACAGCCCTATCTTCTGGCTACACCTTC. Full variable domain (remainder filled in from reference TRBV7-2 and TRBJ1-2): GAGVSQSPSNKVTEKGKDVELRCDPISGHTALYWYRQSLGQGLEFLIYFQGNSAPDKSGLPSDRFSAERTGGSVSTLTIQRTQQEDSAVYLCASSERTALSSGYTFGSGTRLTVV.